These T cell receptor beta chains were read from a single sample in a study of blood T cell repertoires in COVID-19. Sequenced by immunoSEQ multiplex PCR; TCRdb stores in-frame clones only, minus some. The sample has under 400,000 clones; 70% to 90% are singletons. Sequencing input: peripheral blood. These TCRs come from a woman under 40 with COVID-19, enrolled during active disease. CDR3s include the opening cysteine and the closing phenylalanine or tryptophan. A D gene is named only where the DNA matches it firmly.

j_gene: TRBJ1-1; v_gene: TRBV2; d_gene: TRBD1; CDR3aa: CASRSGTGLIEAFF
j_gene: TRBJ1-2; v_gene: TRBV19; d_gene: NA; CDR3aa: CASSIVGGSYGYTF
j_gene: TRBJ2-5; v_gene: TRBV7-8; d_gene: NA; CDR3aa: CASSLEALRVTQYF
j_gene: TRBJ1-4; v_gene: TRBV9; d_gene: TRBD1; CDR3aa: CASSPTGVGEEKLFF
j_gene: TRBJ2-1; v_gene: TRBV6-5; d_gene: NA; CDR3aa: CASSYRYRGGDEQFF
j_gene: TRBJ1-1; v_gene: TRBV5-6; d_gene: NA; CDR3aa: CASSFRTVMNTEAFF
j_gene: TRBJ1-2; v_gene: TRBV7-2; d_gene: TRBD1; CDR3aa: CASSPTRDRSNYGYTF
j_gene: TRBJ1-3; v_gene: TRBV11-2; d_gene: TRBD1; CDR3aa: CASSLEPGQGAGGNTIYF
j_gene: TRBJ1-4; v_gene: TRBV7-2; d_gene: TRBD1; CDR3aa: CASSSYRGEATNEKLFF
j_gene: TRBJ1-1; v_gene: TRBV29-1; d_gene: NA; CDR3aa: CSVSEVLGKNTEAFF
j_gene: TRBJ2-1; v_gene: TRBV27; d_gene: NA; CDR3aa: CASSPQAGRTDEQFF